This is a list of T cell receptor beta chains from one sample in a study of metastatic and nonmetastatic thyroid tumors. TCRdb re-analyzed the PCR reads using MiXCR. The sample includes about 59,000 clones, around 15% of them seen just once. Material: blood. All receptors derive from a male donor with papillary thyroid cancer or a benign thyroid nodule (not recorded which). Some clones in this sample may be carry-over from other donors' samples. CDR3s include the opening cysteine and the closing phenylalanine or tryptophan. D genes are given only for firm matches. Clone size appears in some rows only: once, few, many, or a class for an expanded clone.

D	size	V	J	length	DNA	CDR3
-	many	TRBV6-5	TRBJ2-7	15	TGTGCCAGCAGTTACAGGGGAGGAGACAACTACGAGCAGTACTTC	CASSYRGGDNYEQYF
TRBD1	many	TRBV3-1	TRBJ1-3	15	TGTGTCAGCAGCCCACCCGGACAGGGAGGAAACACCATATATTTT	CVSSPPGQGGNTIYF
TRBD1	-	TRBV5-1	TRBJ2-7	14	TGCGCAAGCAGCTTAGGGACAGGTACCTACGAGCAGTACTTC	CASSLGTGTYEQYF
-	many	TRBV30	TRBJ1-1	15	TGTGCCTGGAGTGTACATCCCGGGGGGCCCACTGAAGCTTTCTTT	CAWSVHPGGPTEAFF
TRBD2	many	TRBV4-1	TRBJ2-7	16	TGCGCCAGCAGCCAAGAGGAGGGAGGGACCTCCTACGAGCAGTACTTC	CASSQEEGGTSYEQYF
-	many	TRBV2	TRBJ1-6	15	TGTGCCAGCAGAACCCCAGGGGCTCAAATTTCACCCCTCCACTTT	CASRTPGAQISPLHF
-	many	TRBV5-1	TRBJ1-6	19	TGCGCCAGCAGCTTGTCGGTTGCAGGAATTTCGGATCGGGGTTCACCCCTCCACTTT	CASSLSVAGISDRGSPLHF
TRBD2	few	TRBV15	TRBJ2-2	21	TGTGCCACCAGCAGAGAGAGGAGCGGGACCGGACTTGACTCGAACACCGGGGAGCTGTTTTTT	CATSRERSGTGLDSNTGELFF
-	many	TRBV5-5	TRBJ2-7	13	TGTGCCAGCAGTAGGGAACAGGGTGACGAGCAGTACTTC	CASSREQGDEQYF
-	many	TRBV25-1	TRBJ2-1	16	TGTGCCAGCAGTGAGGTGGACAGCCAGTCCTACAATGAGCAGTTCTTC	CASSEVDSQSYNEQFF
-	-	TRBV7-9	TRBJ2-3	14	TGTGCCAGCTGCTGGGTGACAGGCACAGATACGCATTATTTT	CASCWVTGTDTHYF
-	-	TRBV4-3	TRBJ2-1	14	TGCGCCAGCAGCCAATTCAGACGGGACCATGAGCAGTTCTTC	CASSQFRRDHEQFF
TRBD1	many	TRBV5-5	TRBJ1-6	19	TGTGCCAGCAGCTTGGATTCCGGGACAGGGGTCATTTATAATTCACCCCTCCACTTT	CASSLDSGTGVIYNSPLHF
-	medium-sized	TRBV6-1	TRBJ2-7	13	TGTGCCAGCAGTCTATCCGGCAGGTACGAGCAGTACTTC	CASSLSGRYEQYF
TRBD2	-	TRBV12-3/TRBV12-4	TRBJ2-1	14	TGTGCCAGCAGTTTATCGGGGGGAGGCAATGAGCAGTTCTTC	CASSLSGGGNEQFF
-	many	TRBV12-3/TRBV12-4	TRBJ1-5	12	TGTGCCAGCACCCGAGGACAGCAGCCCCAGCATTTT	CASTRGQQPQHF
-	many	TRBV7-9	TRBJ2-7	15	TGTGCCAGCAGCCGGGCCGCCCTAGGGGCTGGAGAGCAGTACTTC	CASSRAALGAGEQYF